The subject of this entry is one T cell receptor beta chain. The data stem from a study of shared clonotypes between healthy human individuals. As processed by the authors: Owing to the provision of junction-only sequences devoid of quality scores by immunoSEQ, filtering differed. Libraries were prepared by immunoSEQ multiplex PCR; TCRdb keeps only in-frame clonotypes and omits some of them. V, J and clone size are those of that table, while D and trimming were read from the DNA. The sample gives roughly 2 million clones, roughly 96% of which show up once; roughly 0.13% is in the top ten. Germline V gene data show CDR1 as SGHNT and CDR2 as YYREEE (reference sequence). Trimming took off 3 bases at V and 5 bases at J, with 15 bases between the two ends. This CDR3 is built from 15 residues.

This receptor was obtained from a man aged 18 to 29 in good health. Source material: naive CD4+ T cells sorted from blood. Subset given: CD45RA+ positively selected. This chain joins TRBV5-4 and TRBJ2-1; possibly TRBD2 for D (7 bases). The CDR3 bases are TGTGCCAGCAGCTCTCCGGGGGGCCAGAACAATGAGCAGTTCTTC. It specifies CASSSPGGQNNEQFF.